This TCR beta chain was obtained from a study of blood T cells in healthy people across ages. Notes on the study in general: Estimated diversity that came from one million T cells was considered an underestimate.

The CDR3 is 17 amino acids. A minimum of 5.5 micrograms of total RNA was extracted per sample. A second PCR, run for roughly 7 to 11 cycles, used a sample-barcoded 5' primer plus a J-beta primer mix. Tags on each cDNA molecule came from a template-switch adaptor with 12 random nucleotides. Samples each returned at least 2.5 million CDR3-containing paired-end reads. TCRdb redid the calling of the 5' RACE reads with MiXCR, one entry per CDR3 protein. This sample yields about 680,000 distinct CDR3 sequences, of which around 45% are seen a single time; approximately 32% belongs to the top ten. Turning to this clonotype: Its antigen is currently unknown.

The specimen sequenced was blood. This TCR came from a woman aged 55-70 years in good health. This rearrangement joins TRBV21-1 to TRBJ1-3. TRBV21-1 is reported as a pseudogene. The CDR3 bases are TGTGCCAGCAGATACTTAAAGAAGCTCGGGGCTGGAAACACCATATATTTT. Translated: CASRYLKKLGAGNTIYF.